Below, one T cell receptor beta chain is given with its context. CDR1 is SNHLY and CDR2 is FYNNEI in the germline V gene. V lost 6 bases and J 7 bases, leaving 15 bases between the germline ends. CDR3 length: 13 residues. The sample belongs to a study of HIV-infected patients and healthy controls. MiXCR was run by TCRdb on the 5' RACE reads, yielding one entry per CDR3 protein. The table lists tens of thousands of distinct CDR3 sequences, around 16% of them singletons. V gene TRBV2 combines with J gene TRBJ1-1; TRBD1 might be the D (5 bases). This sequence was found in a human donor in good health. Sequenced input: CD4+ T cells from blood. CDR3 DNA: TGTGCCAGCAGATCACAGGTCAGAAGTGAAGCTTTCTTT. It codes for CASRSQVRSEAFF.